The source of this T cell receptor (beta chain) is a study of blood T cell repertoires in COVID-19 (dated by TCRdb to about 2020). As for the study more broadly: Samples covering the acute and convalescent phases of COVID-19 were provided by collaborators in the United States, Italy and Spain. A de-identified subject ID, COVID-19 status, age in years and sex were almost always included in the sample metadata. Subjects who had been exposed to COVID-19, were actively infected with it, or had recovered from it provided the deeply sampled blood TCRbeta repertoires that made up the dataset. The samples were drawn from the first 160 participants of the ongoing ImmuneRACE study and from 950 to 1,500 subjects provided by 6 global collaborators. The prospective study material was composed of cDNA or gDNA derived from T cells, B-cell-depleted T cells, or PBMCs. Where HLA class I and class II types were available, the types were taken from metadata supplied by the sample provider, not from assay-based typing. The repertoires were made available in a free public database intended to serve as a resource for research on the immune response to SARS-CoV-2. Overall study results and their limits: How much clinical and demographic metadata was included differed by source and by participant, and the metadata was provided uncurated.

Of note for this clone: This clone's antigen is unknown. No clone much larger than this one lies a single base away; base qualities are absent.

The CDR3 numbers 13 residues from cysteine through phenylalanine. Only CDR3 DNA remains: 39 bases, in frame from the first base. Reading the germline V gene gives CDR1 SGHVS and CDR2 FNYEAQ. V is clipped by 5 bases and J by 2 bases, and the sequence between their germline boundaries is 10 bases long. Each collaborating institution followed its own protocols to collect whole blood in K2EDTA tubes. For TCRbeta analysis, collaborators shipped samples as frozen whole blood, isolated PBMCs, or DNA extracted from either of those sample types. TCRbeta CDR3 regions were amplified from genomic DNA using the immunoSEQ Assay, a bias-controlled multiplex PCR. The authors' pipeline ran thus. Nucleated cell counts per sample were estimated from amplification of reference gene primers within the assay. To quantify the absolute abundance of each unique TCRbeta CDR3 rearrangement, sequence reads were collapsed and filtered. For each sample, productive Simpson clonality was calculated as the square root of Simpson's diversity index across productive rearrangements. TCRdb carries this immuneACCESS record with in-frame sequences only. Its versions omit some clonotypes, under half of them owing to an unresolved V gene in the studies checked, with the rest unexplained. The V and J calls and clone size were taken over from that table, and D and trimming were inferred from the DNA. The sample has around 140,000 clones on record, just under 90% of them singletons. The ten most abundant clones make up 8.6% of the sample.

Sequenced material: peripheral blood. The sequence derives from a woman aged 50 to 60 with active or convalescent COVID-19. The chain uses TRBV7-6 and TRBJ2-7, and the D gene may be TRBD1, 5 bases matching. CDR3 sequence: CASSPRQTYEQYF. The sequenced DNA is TGTGCCAGCAGCCCTCGACAGACCTACGAGCAGTACTTC.